What follows describes a single T cell receptor (beta chain). It may be a read error: a sequence one base away is much more abundant. A second PCR, run for roughly 7 to 11 cycles, used a sample-barcoded 5' primer plus a J-beta primer mix. Using its own MiXCR run on the 5' RACE reads, TCRdb lists one record per CDR3 protein. The sample includes about 650,000 distinct CDR3 sequences, 32% of them seen just once. This entry belongs to a study of blood T cells in healthy people across ages. The ends were cut back, 2 bases at V and 13 bases at J, with 12 bases in the middle. The CDR3 length is 12 residues. CDR1 and CDR2 (germline): SGHVS, FQNEAQ.

This receptor was obtained from an elderly woman in good health. V gene TRBV7-8 combines with J gene TRBJ2-4; possibly TRBD2 for D (5 bases). The sequencing input was blood. The CDR3 bases are TGTGCCAGCAGCTTATGGACTGACGGGCAGTACTTC. The encoded protein is CASSLWTDGQYF.